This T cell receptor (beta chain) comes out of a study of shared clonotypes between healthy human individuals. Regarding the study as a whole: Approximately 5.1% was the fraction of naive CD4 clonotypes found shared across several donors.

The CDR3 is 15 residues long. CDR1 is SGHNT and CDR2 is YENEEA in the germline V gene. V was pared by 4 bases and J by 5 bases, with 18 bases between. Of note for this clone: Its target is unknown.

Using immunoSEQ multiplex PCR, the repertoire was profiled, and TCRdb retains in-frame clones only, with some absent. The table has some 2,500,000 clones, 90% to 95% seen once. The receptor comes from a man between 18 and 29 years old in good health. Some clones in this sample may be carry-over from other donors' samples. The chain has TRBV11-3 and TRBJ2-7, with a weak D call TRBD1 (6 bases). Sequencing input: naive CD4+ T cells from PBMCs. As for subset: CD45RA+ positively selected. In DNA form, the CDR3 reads TGTGCCAGCAGCTGCGACAGGCCTAGGAGGCACGAGCAGTACTTC. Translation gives CASSCDRPRRHEQYF. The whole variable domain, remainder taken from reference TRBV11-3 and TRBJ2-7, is EAGVVQSPRYKIIEKKQPVAFWCNPISGHNTLYWYLQNLGQGPELLIRYENEEAVDDSQLPKDRFSAERLKGVDSTLKIQPAELGDSAVYLCASSCDRPRRHEQYFGPGTRLTVT.